This T cell receptor (beta chain) was captured in a study of blood T cell repertoires in COVID-19. Study in general: The study drew acute and convalescent COVID-19 samples from the United States, Italy and Spain. T cells, B-cell-depleted T cells, or PBMCs supplied cDNA or gDNA.

The Seattle patients joined while their infection was active and were tracked longitudinally afterward. The CDR3 is 14 residues long. Here immunoSEQ multiplex PCR was the method, and the copy in TCRdb shows in-frame clones only, minus some. The repertoire holds around 52,000 clones, with about 85% as singletons. The chain couples TRBV1 to TRBJ2-5; the table's D call, TRBD2, was not checked against the DNA. TRBV1 is recorded as a pseudogene. The sequenced sample consisted of peripheral blood. The receptor was isolated from a woman of 80 years or more with COVID-19, enrolled during active disease. CDR3 bases: TGCACCAGCAGCCATCCGCTAGCGTTGGAGACCCAGTACTTC. This encodes CTSSHPLALETQYF.